This TCR beta chain is drawn from a study of STAT5B mutations in CD4+ large granular lymphocyte leukemia. Measured with immunoSEQ multiplex PCR; TCRdb has only the in-frame clones, and not every one. The sample lists more than 25,000 clones, approximately 79% occurring once. The germline gives CDR1 SGDLS, CDR2 YYNGEE. The CDR3 runs 15 residues. Trimming took 3 bases from V and 2 from J; bases not matched to a gene: 7. In regard to this clone: The antigen is unknown.

The study's findings and limits: Patient CD4-sorted repertoires looked more clonal than healthy CD4+ repertoires, even without putative leukemic clones. No patients shared main leukemic clonotypes, though around 24% appeared at low frequency elsewhere.

The sequence derives from a human donor in good health. The sequenced sample was CD4+ T cells from blood buffy coats. The gene calls are TRBV9 and TRBJ2-5, with 7 bases matching TRBD1. The DNA of the CDR3 is TGTGCCAGCAGCGGTGGTCCAGGGGGACAAGAGACCCAGTACTTC. Amino acids: CASSGGPGGQETQYF.